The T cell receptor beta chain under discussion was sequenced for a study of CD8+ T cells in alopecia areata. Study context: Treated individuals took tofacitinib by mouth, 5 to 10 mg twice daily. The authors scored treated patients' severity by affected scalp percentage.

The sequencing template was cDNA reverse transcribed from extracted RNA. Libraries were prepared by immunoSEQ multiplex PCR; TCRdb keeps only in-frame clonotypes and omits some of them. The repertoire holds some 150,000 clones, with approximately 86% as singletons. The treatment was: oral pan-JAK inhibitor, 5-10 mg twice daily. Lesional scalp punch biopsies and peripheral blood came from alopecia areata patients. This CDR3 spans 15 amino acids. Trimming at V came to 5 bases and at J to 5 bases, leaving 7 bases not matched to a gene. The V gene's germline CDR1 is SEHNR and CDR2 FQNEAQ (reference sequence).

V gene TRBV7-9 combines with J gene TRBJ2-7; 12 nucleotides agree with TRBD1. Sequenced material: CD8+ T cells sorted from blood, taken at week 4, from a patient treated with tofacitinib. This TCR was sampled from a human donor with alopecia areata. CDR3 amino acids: CASSPPGQGAHEQYF. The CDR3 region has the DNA TGTGCCAGCAGCCCACCGGGACAGGGGGCCCACGAGCAGTACTTC.